These 4 T cell receptor beta chains came from one sample sequenced in a study of T cells and Merkel cell carcinoma outcomes. Profiled with immunoSEQ multiplex PCR; TCRdb holds only in-frame clones, not every one. The sample comprises over 10,000 clones, roughly 95% of which are singletons, and about 0.99% rests with the top ten. The sequenced sample was tumor tissue from Merkel cell carcinoma. The receptors were sampled from a human donor with Merkel cell carcinoma.

The genes are TRBV19 and TRBJ2-7; tentative D call: TRBD1 (6 bases). V lost 5 bases to trimming and J lost 2 bases, with 10 bases between them. The CDR3 consists of 13 residues. Germline CDR1 reads LNHDA; CDR2 reads SQIVND (reference sequence). As DNA, the CDR3 is TGTGCCAGTAGTTCCGGGACACCCTACGAGCAGTACTTC. Amino acid sequence: CASSSGTPYEQYF.

V usage is TRBV15 and J usage is TRBJ1-1; no clear D. This CDR3 is built from 15 residues. Germline CDR1 reads LNHNV; CDR2 reads YYDKDF (reference sequence). V lost 0 bases to trimming and J lost 0 bases, with 8 bases between them. This CDR3 reads CATSRDKTVNTEAFF. The CDR3 bases are TGTGCCACCAGCAGAGATAAGACGGTGAACACTGAAGCTTTCTTT. The whole variable domain, remainder taken from reference TRBV15 and TRBJ1-1, is DAMVIQNPRYQVTQFGKPVTLSCSQTLNHNVMYWYQQKSSQAPKLLFHYYDKDFNNEADTPDNFQSRRPNTSFCFLDIRSPGLGDTAMYLCATSRDKTVNTEAFFGQGTRLTVV.

The gene calls are TRBV18 and TRBJ2-1, with a possible D match to TRBD2 (6 bases). V was clipped by 3 bases and J by 9 bases, with 21 bases between them. The CDR3 runs 16 residues. CDR1 and CDR2 (germline): KGHSH, LQKENI. CDR3: CASSPLEGRLRREQFF. The CDR3 region has the DNA TGTGCCAGCTCACCTCTAGAGGGGAGGCTGCGTCGTGAGCAGTTCTTC.

The chain uses TRBV30 and TRBJ2-2, with a tentative D call TRBD1 (5 bases). Per the germline V gene, CDR1 is GTSNPN and CDR2 is SVGIG (reference sequence). The V and J ends lost 2 bases and 6 bases respectively, with 7 bases between them. The CDR3 is made up of 12 amino acids. CDR3 sequence (DNA): TGTGCCTGGAGTAAAGGGGCCGGGGAGCTGTTTTTT. Its translation is CAWSKGAGELFF.